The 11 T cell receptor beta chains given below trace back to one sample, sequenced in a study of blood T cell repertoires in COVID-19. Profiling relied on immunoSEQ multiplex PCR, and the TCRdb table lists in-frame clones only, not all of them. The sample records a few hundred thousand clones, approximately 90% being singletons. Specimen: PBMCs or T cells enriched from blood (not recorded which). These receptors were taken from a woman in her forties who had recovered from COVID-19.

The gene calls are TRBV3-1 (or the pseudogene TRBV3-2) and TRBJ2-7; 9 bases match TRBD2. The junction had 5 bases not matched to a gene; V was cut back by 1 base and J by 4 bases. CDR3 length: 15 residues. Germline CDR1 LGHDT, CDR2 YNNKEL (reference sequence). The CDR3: CASSQGAGGRYEQYF. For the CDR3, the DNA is TGTGCCAGCAGCCAAGGGGCGGGAGGGCGTTACGAGCAGTACTTC.

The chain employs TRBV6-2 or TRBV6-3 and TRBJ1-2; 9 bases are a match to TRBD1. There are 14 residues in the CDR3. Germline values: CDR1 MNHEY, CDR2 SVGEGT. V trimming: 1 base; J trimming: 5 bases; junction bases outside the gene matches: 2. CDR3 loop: CASSYWTGVYGYTF. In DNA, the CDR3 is TGTGCCAGCAGTTACTGGACAGGGGTGTATGGCTACACCTTC.

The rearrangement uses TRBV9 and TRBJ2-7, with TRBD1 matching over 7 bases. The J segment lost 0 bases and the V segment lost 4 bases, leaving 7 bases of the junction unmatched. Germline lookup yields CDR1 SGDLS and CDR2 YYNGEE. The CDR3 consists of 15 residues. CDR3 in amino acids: CASSPRGLSSYEQYF. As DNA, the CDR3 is TGTGCCAGCAGCCCAAGGGGGCTGAGCTCCTACGAGCAGTACTTC.

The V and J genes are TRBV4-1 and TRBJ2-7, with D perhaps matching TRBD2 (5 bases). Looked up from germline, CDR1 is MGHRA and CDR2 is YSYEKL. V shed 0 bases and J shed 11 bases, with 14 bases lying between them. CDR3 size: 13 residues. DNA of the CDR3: TGCGCCAGCAGCCAAGATCCGGGCGGGTTGGAGTACTTC. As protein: CASSQDPGGLEYF.

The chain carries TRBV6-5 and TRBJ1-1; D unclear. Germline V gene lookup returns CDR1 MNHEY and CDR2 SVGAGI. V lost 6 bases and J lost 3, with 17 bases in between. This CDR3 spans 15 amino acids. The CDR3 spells CASRLSGEEDTEAFF. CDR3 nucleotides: TGTGCCAGCAGATTGTCGGGAGAAGAGGACACTGAAGCTTTCTTT.

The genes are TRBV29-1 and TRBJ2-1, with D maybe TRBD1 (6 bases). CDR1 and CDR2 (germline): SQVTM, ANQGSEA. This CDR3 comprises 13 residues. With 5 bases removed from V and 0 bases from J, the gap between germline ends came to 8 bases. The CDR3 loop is CSVSDSSYNEQFF. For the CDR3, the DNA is TGCAGCGTTTCGGACAGCTCCTACAATGAGCAGTTCTTC.

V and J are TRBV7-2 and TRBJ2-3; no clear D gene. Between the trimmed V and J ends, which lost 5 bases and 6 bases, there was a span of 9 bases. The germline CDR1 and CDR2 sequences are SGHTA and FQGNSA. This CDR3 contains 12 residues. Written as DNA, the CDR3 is TGTGCCAGCAGCCTCTACCGGGATACGCAGTATTTT. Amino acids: CASSLYRDTQYF.

The CDR3 nucleotides read TGTGCCAGCAGCTCTATAGCCCCTAGATCTCAGGGTGAGCAGTTCTTC. It yields the protein CASSSIAPRSQGEQFF. The V gene is TRBV7-9, the J gene TRBJ2-1; possibly TRBD1 for D (5 bases). The CDR3 covers 16 residues. With 4 bases removed from V and 9 bases from J, the gap between germline ends came to 22 bases. Germline assignment: CDR1 SEHNR and CDR2 FQNEAQ (reference sequence).

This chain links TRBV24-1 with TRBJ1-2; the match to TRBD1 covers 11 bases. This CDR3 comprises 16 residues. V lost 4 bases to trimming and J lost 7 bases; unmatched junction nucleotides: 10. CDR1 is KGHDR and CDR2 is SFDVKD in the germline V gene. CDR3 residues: CATSDPGTGGRVGYTF. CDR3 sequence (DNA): TGTGCCACCAGTGACCCCGGGACAGGGGGACGGGTTGGCTACACCTTC.

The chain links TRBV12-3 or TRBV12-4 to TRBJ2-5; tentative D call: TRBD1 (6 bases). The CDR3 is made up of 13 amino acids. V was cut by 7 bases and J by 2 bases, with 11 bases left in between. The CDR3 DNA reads TGTGCCAGCACTCCCGACAGGCAAGAGACCCAGTACTTC. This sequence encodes CASTPDRQETQYF.

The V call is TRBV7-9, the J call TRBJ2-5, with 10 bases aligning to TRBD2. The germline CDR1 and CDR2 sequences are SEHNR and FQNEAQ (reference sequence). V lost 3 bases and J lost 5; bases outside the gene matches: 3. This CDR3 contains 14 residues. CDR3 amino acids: CASSFRAGGETQYF. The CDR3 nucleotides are TGTGCCAGCAGCTTCCGAGCGGGAGGGGAGACCCAGTACTTC.